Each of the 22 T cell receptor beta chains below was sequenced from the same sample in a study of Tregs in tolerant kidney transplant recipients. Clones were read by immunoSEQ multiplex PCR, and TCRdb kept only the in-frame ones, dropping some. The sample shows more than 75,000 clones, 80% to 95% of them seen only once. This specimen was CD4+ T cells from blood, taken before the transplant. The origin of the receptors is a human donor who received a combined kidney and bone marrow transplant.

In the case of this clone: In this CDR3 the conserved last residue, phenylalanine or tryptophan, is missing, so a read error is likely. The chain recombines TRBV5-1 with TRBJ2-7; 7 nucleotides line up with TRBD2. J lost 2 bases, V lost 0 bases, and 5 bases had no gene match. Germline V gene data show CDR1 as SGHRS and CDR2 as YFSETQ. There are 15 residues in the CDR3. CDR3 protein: CASSLDSGAPYEQYL. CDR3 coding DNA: TGCGCCAGCAGCTTGGACAGCGGGGCGCCCTACGAGCAGTACCTC.

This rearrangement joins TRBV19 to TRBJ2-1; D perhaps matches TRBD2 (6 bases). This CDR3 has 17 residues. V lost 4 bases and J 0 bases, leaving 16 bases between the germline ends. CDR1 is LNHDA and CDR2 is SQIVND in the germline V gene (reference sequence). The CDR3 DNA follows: TGTGCCAGTAGTAGAATTGCAGGACTAACCTCCTACAATGAGCAGTTCTTC. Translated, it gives CASSRIAGLTSYNEQFF.

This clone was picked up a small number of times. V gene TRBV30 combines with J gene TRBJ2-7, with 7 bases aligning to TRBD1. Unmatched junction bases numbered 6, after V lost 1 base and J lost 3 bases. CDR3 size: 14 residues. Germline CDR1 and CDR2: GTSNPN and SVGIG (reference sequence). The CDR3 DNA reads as TGTGCCTGGAGTGCACCAGACAGGGACTACGAGCAGTACTTC. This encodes CAWSAPDRDYEQYF.

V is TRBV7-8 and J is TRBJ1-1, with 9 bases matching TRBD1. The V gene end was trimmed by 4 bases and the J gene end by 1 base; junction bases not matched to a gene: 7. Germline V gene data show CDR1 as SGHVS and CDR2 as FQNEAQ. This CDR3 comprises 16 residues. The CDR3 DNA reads TGTGCCAGCAGCTCCACCCCGGACAGGGGGAACACTGAAGCTTTCTTT. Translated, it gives CASSSTPDRGNTEAFF.

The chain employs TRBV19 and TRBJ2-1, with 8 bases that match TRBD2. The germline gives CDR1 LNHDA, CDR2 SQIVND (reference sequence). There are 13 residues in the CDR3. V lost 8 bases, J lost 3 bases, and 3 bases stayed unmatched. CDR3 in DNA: TGTGCCAGTGGGACTAGGAACTACAATGAGCAGTTCTTC. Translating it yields CASGTRNYNEQFF.

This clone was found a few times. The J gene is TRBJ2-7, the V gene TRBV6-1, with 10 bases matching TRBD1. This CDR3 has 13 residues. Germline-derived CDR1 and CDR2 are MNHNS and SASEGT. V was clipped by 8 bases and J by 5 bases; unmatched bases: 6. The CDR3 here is CASSRDRGDEQYF. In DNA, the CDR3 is TGTGCCAGCTCCCGGGACAGGGGTGACGAGCAGTACTTC.

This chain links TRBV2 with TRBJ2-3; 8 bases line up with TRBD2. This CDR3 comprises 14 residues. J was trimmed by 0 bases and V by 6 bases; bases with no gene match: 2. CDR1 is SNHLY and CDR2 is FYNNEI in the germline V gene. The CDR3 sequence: CASRTSGSTDTQYF. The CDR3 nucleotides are TGTGCCAGCAGAACTAGCGGTAGCACAGATACGCAGTATTTT.

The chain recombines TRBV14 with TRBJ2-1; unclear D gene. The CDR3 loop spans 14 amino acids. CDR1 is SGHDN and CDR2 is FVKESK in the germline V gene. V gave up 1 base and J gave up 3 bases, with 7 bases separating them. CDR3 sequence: CASSQVSFYNEQFF. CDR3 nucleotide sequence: TGTGCCAGCAGCCAAGTTTCCTTCTACAATGAGCAGTTCTTC.

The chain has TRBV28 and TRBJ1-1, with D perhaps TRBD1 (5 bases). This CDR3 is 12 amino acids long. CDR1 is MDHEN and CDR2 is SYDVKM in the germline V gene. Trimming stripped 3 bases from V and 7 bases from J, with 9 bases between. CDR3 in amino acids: CASSFLQGEAFF. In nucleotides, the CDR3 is TGTGCCAGCAGTTTCCTCCAGGGTGAAGCTTTCTTT. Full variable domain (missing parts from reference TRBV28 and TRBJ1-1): DVKVTQSSRYLVKRTGEKVFLECVQDMDHENMFWYRQDPGLGLRLIYFSYDVKMKEKGDIPEGYSVSREKKERFSLILESASTNQTSMYLCASSFLQGEAFFGQGTRLTVV.

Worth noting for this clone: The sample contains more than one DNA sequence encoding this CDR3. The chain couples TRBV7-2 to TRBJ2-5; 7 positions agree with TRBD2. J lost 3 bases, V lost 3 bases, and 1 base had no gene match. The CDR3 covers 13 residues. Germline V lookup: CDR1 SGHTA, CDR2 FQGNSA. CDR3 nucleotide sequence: TGTGCCAGCAGCTTTGCGGGGGAAGAGACCCAGTACTTC. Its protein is CASSFAGEETQYF.

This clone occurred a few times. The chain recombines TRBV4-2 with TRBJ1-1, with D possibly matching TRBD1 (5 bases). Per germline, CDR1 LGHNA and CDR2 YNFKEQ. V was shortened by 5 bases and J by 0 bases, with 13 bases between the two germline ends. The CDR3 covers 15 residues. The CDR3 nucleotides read TGTGCCAGCAGCTCTCAGACAGCCCTGAACACTGAAGCTTTCTTT. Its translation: CASSSQTALNTEAFF.

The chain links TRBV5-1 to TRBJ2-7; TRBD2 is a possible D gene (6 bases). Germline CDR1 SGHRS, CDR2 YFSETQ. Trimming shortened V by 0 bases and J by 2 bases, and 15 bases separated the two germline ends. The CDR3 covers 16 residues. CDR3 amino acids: CASSLEERAVPYEQYF. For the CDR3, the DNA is TGCGCCAGCAGCTTGGAAGAGCGGGCGGTCCCCTACGAGCAGTACTTC.

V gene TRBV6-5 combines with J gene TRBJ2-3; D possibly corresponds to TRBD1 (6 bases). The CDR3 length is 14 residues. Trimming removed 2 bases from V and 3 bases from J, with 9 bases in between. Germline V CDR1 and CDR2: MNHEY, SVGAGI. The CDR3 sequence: CASSYGRGTDTQYF. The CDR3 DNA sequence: TGTGCCAGCAGTTACGGCAGGGGTACAGATACGCAGTATTTT.

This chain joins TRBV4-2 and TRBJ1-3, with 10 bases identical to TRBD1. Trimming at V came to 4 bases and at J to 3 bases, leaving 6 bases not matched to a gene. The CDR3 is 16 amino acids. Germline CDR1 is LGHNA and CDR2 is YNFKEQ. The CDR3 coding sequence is TGTGCCAGCAGCCGCGGGACAGGGGAGAGTGGAAACACCATATATTTT. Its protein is CASSRGTGESGNTIYF.

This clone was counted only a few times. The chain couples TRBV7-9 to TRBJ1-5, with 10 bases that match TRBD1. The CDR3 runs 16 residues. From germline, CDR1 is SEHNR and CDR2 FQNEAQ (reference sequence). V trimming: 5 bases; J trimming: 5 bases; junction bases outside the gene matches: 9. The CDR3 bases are TGTGCCAGCAGCGCCGGGACAGGGGTGGTCCATCAGCCCCAGCATTTT. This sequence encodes CASSAGTGVVHQPQHF. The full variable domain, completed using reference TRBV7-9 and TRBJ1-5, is DTGVSQNPRHKITKRGQNVTFRCDPISEHNRLYWYRQTLGQGPEFLTYFQNEAQLEKSRLLSDRFSAERPKGSFSTLEIQRTEQGDSAMYLCASSAGTGVVHQPQHFGDGTRLSIL.

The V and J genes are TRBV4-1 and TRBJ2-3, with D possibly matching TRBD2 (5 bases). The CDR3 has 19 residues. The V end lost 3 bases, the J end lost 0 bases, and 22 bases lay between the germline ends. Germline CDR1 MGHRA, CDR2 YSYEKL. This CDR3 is CASSHPIIGPSISTDTQYF. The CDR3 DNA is TGCGCCAGCAGCCACCCAATAATCGGTCCTAGCATTAGCACAGATACGCAGTATTTT.

Here the CDR3 reads CASSFRRGTSGTNEQFF. For the CDR3, the DNA is TGTGCCAGCAGCTTTCGCCGTGGGACTAGCGGGACGAATGAGCAGTTCTTC. J is TRBJ2-1 and V is TRBV14; TRBD2 matches at 13 bases. The CDR3 runs to 17 residues. Germline CDR1 and CDR2: SGHDN and FVKESK. Trimming took 5 bases from V and 7 from J; bases not matched to a gene: 11.

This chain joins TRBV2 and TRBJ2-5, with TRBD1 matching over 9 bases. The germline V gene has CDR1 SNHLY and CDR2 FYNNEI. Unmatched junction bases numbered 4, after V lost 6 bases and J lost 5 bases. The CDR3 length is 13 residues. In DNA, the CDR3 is TGTGCCAGCAGGCAAACAGGGGGCGAGACCCAGTACTTC. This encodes CASRQTGGETQYF. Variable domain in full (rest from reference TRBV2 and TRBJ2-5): EPEVTQTPSHQVTQMGQEVILRCVPISNHLYFYWYRQILGQKVEFLVSFYNNEISEKSEIFDDQFSVERPDGSNFTLKIRSTKLEDSAMYFCASRQTGGETQYFGPGTRLLVL.

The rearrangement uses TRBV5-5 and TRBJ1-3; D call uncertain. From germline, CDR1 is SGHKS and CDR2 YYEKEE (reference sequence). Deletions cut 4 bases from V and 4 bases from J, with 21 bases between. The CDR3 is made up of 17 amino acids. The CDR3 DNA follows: TGTGCCAGCAGCCTGGCCGGGAGGGAGGCGGACGGAAACACCATATATTTT. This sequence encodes CASSLAGREADGNTIYF.

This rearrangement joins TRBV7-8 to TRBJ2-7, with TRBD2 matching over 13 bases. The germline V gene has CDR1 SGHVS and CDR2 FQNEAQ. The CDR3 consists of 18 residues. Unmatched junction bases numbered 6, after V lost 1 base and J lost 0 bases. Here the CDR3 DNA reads TGTGCCAGCAGCTTAGGGGGGACTAGCGGGGAGAGCTCCTACGAGCAGTACTTC. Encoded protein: CASSLGGTSGESSYEQYF.

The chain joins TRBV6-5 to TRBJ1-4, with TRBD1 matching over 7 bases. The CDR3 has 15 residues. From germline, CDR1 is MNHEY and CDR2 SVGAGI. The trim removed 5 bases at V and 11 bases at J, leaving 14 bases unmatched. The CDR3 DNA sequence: TGTGCCAGCAGTCGACAGGGTTGGGCCCGGGAGAAACTGTTTTTT. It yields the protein CASSRQGWAREKLFF.

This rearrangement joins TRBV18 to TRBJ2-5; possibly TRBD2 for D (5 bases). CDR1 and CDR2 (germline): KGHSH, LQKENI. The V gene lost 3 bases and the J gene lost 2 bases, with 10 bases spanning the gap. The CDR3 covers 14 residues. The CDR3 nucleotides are TGTGCCAGCTCACCCGGACTGATACAAGAGACCCAGTACTTC. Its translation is CASSPGLIQETQYF.